This is a list of T cell receptor beta chains from one sample in a study of Ad26.COV2.S vaccination and SARS-CoV-2 variants. The method was immunoSEQ multiplex PCR; TCRdb's version includes in-frame clones alone and lacks a portion of them. This sample carries around 380,000 clones, 75% to 90% of them seen once, and the ten largest clones take under 3.5%. The source material was peripheral blood, sampled in a trial of Ad26.COV2.S vaccine versus placebo. Receptor source: a person aged 18-65 years who received the Ad26.COV2.S COVID-19 vaccine or a placebo. Both conserved end residues are part of each CDR3. Each record gives: V gene, D gene, clone size, J gene, CDR3 DNA, CDR3 protein. The D gene is left open where the match is weak. Clone size is shown for a subset of rows, as once, few, many or a class of expanded clone.

TRBV7-2,TRBD1,few,TRBJ1-2,TGTGCCAGCAGCCCTGGGACAGGGGGTGGAGGCTACACCTTC,CASSPGTGGGGYTF
TRBV5-1,TRBD2,once,TRBJ2-7,TGCGCCAGCAGCTCGCTATTGGGGACTAGTTGGGAGCAGTACTTC,CASSSLLGTSWEQYF
TRBV3-1/TRBV3-2,-,-,TRBJ2-6,TGTGCCAGCACCCAATACAAGGACAGAGGCTCTGGGGCCAACGTCCTGACTTTC,CASTQYKDRGSGANVLTF
TRBV7-8,TRBD1,-,TRBJ2-5,TGTGCCAGCAGCTTTGGGACAGGGGGCAGGGAGACCCAGTACTTC,CASSFGTGGRETQYF
TRBV6-1,-,-,TRBJ1-4,TGTGCCAGCAGTGAAGGAGGGTTTGTTATAGAAAAACTGTTTTTT,CASSEGGFVIEKLFF
TRBV6-5,-,-,TRBJ2-7,TGTGCCAGCAGGACCTGGGGGCTCTACGAGCAGTACTTC,CASRTWGLYEQYF
TRBV5-1,TRBD1,-,TRBJ2-2,TGCGCCAGCAGCTTGGGGCCGACAGGGTTCGGCACCGGGGAGCTGTTTTTT,CASSLGPTGFGTGELFF
TRBV4-2,-,-,TRBJ2-1,TGTGCCAGCAGCCAAGATAGAGAAAAGCAGTTCTTC,CASSQDREKQFF
TRBV4-3,TRBD2,-,TRBJ2-3,TGCGCCAGCAGCCAAGATTCCCCCTTTAGCGGGGGGGCCGCTACGCAGTATTTT,CASSQDSPFSGGAATQYF
TRBV19,-,-,TRBJ1-1,TGTGCCAGCTTCCTGACACCGAACACTGAAGCTTTCTTT,CASFLTPNTEAFF
TRBV5-1,TRBD2,-,TRBJ2-5,TGCGCCAGCAGCTCAGGACTAGCGGGGGTCGAGACCCAGTACTTC,CASSSGLAGVETQYF
TRBV7-9,-,-,TRBJ1-2,TGTGCCAGCAGCTTAGCGGTGGCAGGGCGATATGGCTACACCTTC,CASSLAVAGRYGYTF
TRBV2,-,-,TRBJ2-5,TGTGCCAGCAGTGATAGAGGTACCGTGGAGACCCAGTACTTC,CASSDRGTVETQYF
TRBV19,TRBD1,-,TRBJ2-4,TGTGCCAGTAGTCCGACAGGGGGTAAAAACATTCAGTACTTC,CASSPTGGKNIQYF
TRBV4-1,-,-,TRBJ1-2,TGCGCCAGCAGCCAAACGCCCCGTCACTATGGCTACACCTTC,CASSQTPRHYGYTF
TRBV6-2/TRBV6-3,-,-,TRBJ1-6,TGTGCCAGCAGTTACGCGGGAGCCTTCCGTTCACCCCTCCACTTT,CASSYAGAFRSPLHF
TRBV7-2,-,-,TRBJ1-2,TGTGCCAGCAGCCTGGGAAGGGGCCAAGGCTACACCTTC,CASSLGRGQGYTF
TRBV30,-,-,TRBJ2-2,TGTGCCTGGAGCAGCCCCCAAACGGACACCGGGGAGCTGTTTTTT,CAWSSPQTDTGELFF
TRBV5-4,-,-,TRBJ1-2,TGTGCCAGCGGGGGGGACACCAACTATGGCTACACCTTC,CASGGDTNYGYTF
TRBV11-2,TRBD1,-,TRBJ2-7,TGTGCCAGCAGCTCCCTTACAGGGGGCCGGGGCGAGCAGTACTTC,CASSSLTGGRGEQYF
TRBV4-3,TRBD2,-,TRBJ2-7,TGCGCCAGCAGCCAAGCTCTCTCGGGGGGGCGTGTAGGGGGCTCCTACGAGCAGTACTTC,CASSQALSGGRVGGSYEQYF
TRBV11-2,-,-,TRBJ2-7,TGTGCCAGCAGCTTAACCGCCCCCCCTGCCGGGACATTCACCTACGAGCAGTACTTC,CASSLTAPPAGTFTYEQYF
TRBV19,TRBD1,-,TRBJ2-1,TGTGCCAGTAGTACGGGACAGCCCTTCAATGAGCAGTTCTTC,CASSTGQPFNEQFF
TRBV9,-,-,TRBJ2-7,TGTGCCAGCAGCCCCGGGTGGGGTCACGAGCAGTACTTC,CASSPGWGHEQYF
TRBV6-2/TRBV6-3,-,-,TRBJ1-1,TGTGCCAGCAGTCTACTCAAGAACACTGAAGCTTTCTTT,CASSLLKNTEAFF
TRBV2,-,-,TRBJ2-3,TGTGCCAGCAGTGGGGGCGGGGCTGTGACAGATACGCAGTATTTT,CASSGGGAVTDTQYF
TRBV6-6,TRBD1,-,TRBJ1-2,TGTGCCAGCAGTTACTCGACAGGGGACTATGGCTACACCTTC,CASSYSTGDYGYTF
TRBV9,TRBD2,-,TRBJ2-3,TGTGCCAGCAGCGAGGGACTAGCGGGGGCCTCAAGCACAGATACGCAGTATTTT,CASSEGLAGASSTDTQYF
TRBV7-2,TRBD1,few,TRBJ1-2,TGTGCCAGCAGCTTCCGGGACAGATCCTTTAACTATGGCTACACCTTC,CASSFRDRSFNYGYTF
TRBV18,-,-,TRBJ2-5,TGTGCCAGCTCACCCCGAGGGGCAAGGGAGACCCAGTACTTC,CASSPRGARETQYF
TRBV6-5,-,few,TRBJ2-7,TGTGCCAGCAGTCAGAACTACGAGCAGTACTTC,CASSQNYEQYF
TRBV6-5,-,-,TRBJ1-3,TGTGCCAGCAGTTCCCTGGGGGGACCTGGAAACACCATATATTTT,CASSSLGGPGNTIYF
TRBV5-1,-,once,TRBJ1-1,TGCGCCAGCAGCACCGACATGACCGACATGCCGAACACTGAAGCTTTCTTT,CASSTDMTDMPNTEAFF
TRBV11-3,-,-,TRBJ2-1,TGTGCCAGCAGCTTAGATGGGTCGACTAGTTCGGGTGAGCAGTTCTTC,CASSLDGSTSSGEQFF
TRBV7-2,-,-,TRBJ1-6,TGTGCCAGCAGCTTAGACGGCGGAGACAGCCTCTTCCACTTT,CASSLDGGDSLFHF
TRBV5-5,-,-,TRBJ1-2,TGTGCCAGCAGCTACGACCGTTACTATGGCTACACCTTC,CASSYDRYYGYTF
TRBV5-1,-,-,TRBJ2-2,TGCGCCAGCAGCTTGGAAGGGGGGGCCGGGGAGCTGTTTTTT,CASSLEGGAGELFF
TRBV10-3,-,-,TRBJ1-2,TGTGCCATCAGTGACAACAGGGCCAAACCGAACTATGGCTACACCTTC,CAISDNRAKPNYGYTF
TRBV5-6,TRBD1,-,TRBJ2-1,TGTGCCAGCGGGGACAGGGGCCGGGTTGAGCAGTTCTTC,CASGDRGRVEQFF
TRBV4-1,-,few,TRBJ1-2,TGCGCCAGCAGCCAATCCCCGTGGGGGAACTATGGCTACACCTTC,CASSQSPWGNYGYTF
TRBV3-1/TRBV3-2,-,once,TRBJ1-2,TGTGCCAGCAGCCAAGAGGAGTATGGCTACACCTTC,CASSQEEYGYTF
TRBV4-1,-,-,TRBJ2-5,TGCGCCAGCAGCCAAGAGGTAGCGGATCAAGAGACCCAGTACTTC,CASSQEVADQETQYF
TRBV7-8,TRBD1,-,TRBJ1-5,TGTGCCAGCAGCTGGGGGACAGAAAATCAGCCCCAGCATTTT,CASSWGTENQPQHF